Presented here are 28 T cell receptor beta chains from one specimen sequenced in a study of cytomegalovirus exposure and HLA in healthy donors. 60 Vbeta and 13 Jbeta primers were used in PCR. Measured with immunoSEQ multiplex PCR; TCRdb has only the in-frame clones, and not every one. The sample contains some 150,000 clones, around 60% of which appear only once. Source material: PBMCs. These receptor sequences come from a woman aged 55-69 years in good health and CMV-seropositive.

V gene TRBV19 combines with J gene TRBJ2-5, with 10 bases lining up with TRBD2. V dropped 6 bases and J dropped 5; count of bases not matched to a gene: 9. Germline V lookup: CDR1 LNHDA, CDR2 SQIVND (reference sequence). CDR3 length: 15 amino acids. CDR3 coding DNA: TGTGCCAGTAGGAGCCTAGCGGGAGAGACGGAGACCCAGTACTTC. This sequence encodes CASRSLAGETETQYF. The whole variable domain, remainder taken from reference TRBV19 and TRBJ2-5, is DGGITQSPKYLFRKEGQNVTLSCEQNLNHDAMYWYRQDPGQGLRLIYYSQIVNDFQKGDIAEGYSVSREKKESFPLTVTSAQKNPTAFYLCASRSLAGETETQYFGPGTRLLVL.

The rearrangement joins TRBV11-3 to TRBJ2-7, with D possibly TRBD1 on 6 matching bases. The CDR3 consists of 14 residues. From germline, CDR1 is SGHNT and CDR2 YENEEA. V gave up 4 bases and J gave up 0 bases, with 10 bases separating them. The CDR3 bases are TGTGCCAGCAGCTACGCGACAGGCTCCTACGAGCAGTACTTC. Translating it yields CASSYATGSYEQYF.

The CDR3 nucleotides read TGTGCCAGCAGCTTACAGGCAACTAATGAAAAACTGTTTTTT. Translation: CASSLQATNEKLFF. The chain links TRBV7-9 to TRBJ1-4; D is unclear. The CDR3 consists of 14 residues. V was clipped by 2 bases and J by 0 bases, with 4 bases between them. Germline V CDR1 and CDR2: SEHNR, FQNEAQ (reference sequence). The full variable domain, with the rest looked up from reference TRBV7-9 and TRBJ1-4, is DTGVSQNPRHKITKRGQNVTFRCDPISEHNRLYWYRQTLGQGPEFLTYFQNEAQLEKSRLLSDRFSAERPKGSFSTLEIQRTEQGDSAMYLCASSLQATNEKLFFGSGTQLSVL.

This clone appeared a few times. V and J are TRBV29-1 and TRBJ2-1; 8 bases agree with TRBD2. V shed 7 bases, J shed 3 bases, and the junction held 8 bases outside the gene matches. The CDR3 length is 14 residues. The germline CDR1 and CDR2 sequences are SQVTM and ANQGSEA. CDR3 residues: CSAQAGEGYNEQFF. The DNA for the CDR3 is TGCAGCGCCCAAGCGGGAGAGGGCTACAATGAGCAGTTCTTC.

This rearrangement joins TRBV5-1 to TRBJ2-2; tentative D call: TRBD1 (6 bases). The CDR3 has 15 amino acids. Germline V gene sequence: CDR1 SGHRS, CDR2 YFSETQ. The V and J ends lost 2 bases and 4 bases respectively, with 12 bases between them. DNA of the CDR3: TGCGCCAGCAGCTTTGGGGGCTGGGGCACCGGGGAGCTGTTTTTT. As protein: CASSFGGWGTGELFF.

The genes are TRBV19 and TRBJ1-5; 9 bases fit TRBD1. The V segment lost 3 bases and the J segment 7 bases; nucleotides outside the gene matches: 10. From germline, CDR1 is LNHDA and CDR2 SQIVND (reference sequence). CDR3 length: 16 residues. The CDR3 bases are TGTGCCAGTAGTATCGTCACAGGGGGCACAGGACAGCCCCAGCATTTT. Encoded protein: CASSIVTGGTGQPQHF.

This clone is a singleton in its sample. This chain uses TRBV10-3 with TRBJ1-6; 7 nucleotides line up with TRBD1. The V gene's germline CDR1 is ENHRY and CDR2 SYGVKD. The CDR3 has 16 residues. V was pared by 6 bases and J by 10 bases, with 15 bases of the junction left unmatched. CDR3 DNA: TGTGCCATCAGAGCGACAGGGATAGGGATTTTCTCACCCCTCCACTTT. Translation gives CAIRATGIGIFSPLHF.

This clone was detected once. The genes are TRBV15 and TRBJ1-6, with D possibly TRBD1 on 6 matching bases. The V gene's germline CDR1 is LNHNV and CDR2 YYDKDF (reference sequence). Trimming pared 4 bases from V and 10 bases from J, leaving 14 bases between. The CDR3 contains 14 residues. CDR3 in DNA: TGTGCCACCAGCATCCGGACAGAGCAGTCACCCCTCCACTTT. This encodes CATSIRTEQSPLHF. Complete variable domain (other parts from reference TRBV15 and TRBJ1-6): DAMVIQNPRYQVTQFGKPVTLSCSQTLNHNVMYWYQQKSSQAPKLLFHYYDKDFNNEADTPDNFQSRRPNTSFCFLDIRSPGLGDTAMYLCATSIRTEQSPLHFGNGTRLTVT.

This clone occurred a few times. The V and J genes are TRBV19 and TRBJ1-5; the D gene is possibly TRBD1 (6 bases). This CDR3 spans 13 amino acids. The V end was cut by 4 bases, the J end by 6 bases, with 10 bases between. In germline, CDR1 is LNHDA, CDR2 SQIVND (reference sequence). The CDR3 loop is CASSTGARQPQHF. CDR3 in DNA: TGTGCCAGTAGTACAGGGGCGCGTCAGCCCCAGCATTTT.

This clone was counted between two and nine times. The rearrangement joins TRBV6-5 to TRBJ2-1, with a weak D call TRBD2 (6 bases). The germline V gene encodes CDR1 MNHEY and CDR2 SVGAGI. The V and J ends lost 5 bases and 2 bases respectively, with 13 bases between them. The CDR3 extends over 15 amino acids. CDR3 coding DNA: TGTGCCAGCAGTCCCCCCGGGAGAACCTACAATGAGCAGTTCTTC. It is translated as CASSPPGRTYNEQFF.

V usage is TRBV28 and J usage is TRBJ2-1; the match to TRBD1 covers 10 bases. CDR1 MDHEN and CDR2 SYDVKM come from the germline V gene. This CDR3 comprises 16 residues. V lost 4 bases, J lost 1 base, and 4 bases stayed unmatched. The DNA of the CDR3 is TGTGCCAGCAGTTCCTGGACAGGGGGGTCCTACAATGAGCAGTTCTTC. It encodes CASSSWTGGSYNEQFF.

A few counts support this clone. Here the CDR3 reads CASSGTVDTQYF. The CDR3 DNA reads TGTGCCAGCAGCGGGACAGTTGATACGCAGTATTTT. J is TRBJ2-3 and V is TRBV25-1; TRBD1 matches 7 bases. The germline CDR1 and CDR2 sequences are MGHDK and SYGVNS. The CDR3 is made up of 12 amino acids. V lost 6 bases to trimming and J lost 6 bases; unmatched junction nucleotides: 3.

In its sample, this clone was seen a few times. V is TRBV7-6 and J is TRBJ1-4, with D perhaps TRBD1 (5 bases). V was clipped by 6 bases and J by 4 bases, with 15 bases between them. CDR3 length: 15 residues. Germline lookup yields CDR1 SGHVS and CDR2 FNYEAQ. The CDR3 loop reads CASRKSPGGNEKLFF. The CDR3 DNA sequence: TGTGCCAGCAGGAAGTCGCCGGGGGGTAATGAAAAACTGTTTTTT.

The V gene is TRBV5-4, the J gene TRBJ1-2; D gene unclear. V was trimmed by 5 bases and J by 8 bases, leaving 13 bases between them. The CDR3 contains 12 residues. Germline-derived CDR1 and CDR2 are SGHNT and YYREEE (reference sequence). DNA of the CDR3: TGTGCCAGCAGGGCAGTTAACCTCGGCTACACCTTC. This translates into CASRAVNLGYTF.

The rearrangement links TRBV28 to TRBJ2-7, with TRBD1 as a possible D gene (6 bases). Looked up from germline, CDR1 is MDHEN and CDR2 is SYDVKM. This CDR3 spans 13 amino acids. Trimming pared 8 bases from V and 4 bases from J, leaving 15 bases between. CDR3 sequence reads: CASQGGRGYEQYF. The DNA of the CDR3 is TGTGCCAGCCAAGGGGGAAGGGGTTACGAGCAGTACTTC.

This chain connects TRBV9 to TRBJ2-2, with TRBD1 identical over 8 bases. Trimming cost V 3 bases and J 1 base; bases outside gene matches: 5. Germline V gene data show CDR1 as SGDLS and CDR2 as YYNGEE. The CDR3 sequence is 16 residues long. CDR3 sequence (DNA): TGTGCCAGCAGCGCACCGGGACAGGAGAACACCGGGGAGCTGTTTTTT. Translated: CASSAPGQENTGELFF.

The gene calls are TRBV10-2 and TRBJ2-1; possibly TRBD2 for D (6 bases). V gave up 3 bases and J gave up 5 bases, with 14 bases separating them. Germline V CDR1 and CDR2: WSHSY, SAAADI. The CDR3 is made up of 15 amino acids. The CDR3 DNA follows: TGCGCCAGCAGTGACCAATGGACTACTAACAATGAGCAGTTCTTC. Protein sequence: CASSDQWTTNNEQFF.

This clone appeared a single time. In DNA, the CDR3 is TGTGCCAGCAGCGAAAAACGGGAGTCAGATACGCAGTATTTT. Amino acid sequence: CASSEKRESDTQYF. The chain has TRBV5-4 and TRBJ2-3; a weak D match, TRBD2 (6 bases). CDR1 and CDR2 from the germline V gene are SGHNT and YYREEE (reference sequence). Trimming took off 4 bases at V and 4 bases at J, with 13 bases between the two ends. The CDR3 is 14 residues long.

This CDR3 reads CASSFMTGYEKLFF. The CDR3, as DNA: TGTGCCAGCAGTTTTATGACAGGGTATGAAAAACTGTTTTTT. The rearrangement uses TRBV28 and TRBJ1-4, with 7 bases aligning to TRBD1. J gave up 6 bases and V 3 bases, and 4 bases lay outside the gene matches. CDR1 is MDHEN and CDR2 is SYDVKM in the germline V gene. The CDR3 covers 14 residues.

This clone was seen more than once but under ten times. V and J are TRBV11-1 and TRBJ2-2; 8 bases match TRBD2. Germline CDR1 reads SGHAT; CDR2 reads FQDESV (reference sequence). The CDR3 length is 17 residues. V dropped 5 bases and J dropped 1; count of bases not matched to a gene: 9. The CDR3 region is CASSPTSGSLNTGELFF. The CDR3 DNA reads as TGTGCCAGCAGCCCTACTAGCGGCAGTCTGAACACCGGGGAGCTGTTTTTT.

The genes are TRBV7-2 and TRBJ2-3; 7 nucleotides line up with TRBD1. Germline CDR1 and CDR2: SGHTA and FQGNSA. The length of the CDR3 is 14 residues. J lost 1 base, V lost 5 bases, and 3 bases had no gene match. In DNA form, the CDR3 reads TGTGCCAGCAGCCCTGACAGGGGCACAGATACGCAGTATTTT. Translation: CASSPDRGTDTQYF. Looking up the rest from reference TRBV7-2 and TRBJ2-3 gives the full variable domain: GAGVSQSPSNKVTEKGKDVELRCDPISGHTALYWYRQSLGQGLEFLIYFQGNSAPDKSGLPSDRFSAERTGGSVSTLTIQRTQQEDSAVYLCASSPDRGTDTQYFGPGTRLTVL.

The chain joins TRBV4-1 to TRBJ2-3, with TRBD2 matching 11 bases. Per germline, CDR1 MGHRA and CDR2 YSYEKL. The CDR3 runs to 15 residues. Unmatched junction bases numbered 3, after V lost 2 bases and J lost 5 bases. In nucleotides, the CDR3 is TGCGCCAGCAGCCAACTAGCGGGAGGCGGAGATACGCAGTATTTT. Translated: CASSQLAGGGDTQYF.

This sequence joins TRBV5-1 and TRBJ2-1, with 7 nucleotides matching TRBD2. This CDR3 spans 16 amino acids. Germline CDR1 is SGHRS and CDR2 is YFSETQ. V shed 1 base and J 2 bases; nucleotides not matched to a gene: 6. The CDR3 sequence: CASSLNAGVTYNEQFF. CDR3 DNA: TGCGCCAGCAGCTTGAACGCGGGAGTAACCTACAATGAGCAGTTCTTC.

V gene TRBV5-1 combines with J gene TRBJ1-3, with D perhaps matching TRBD1 (6 bases). The germline V gene encodes CDR1 SGHRS and CDR2 YFSETQ. The CDR3 loop spans 16 amino acids. Trimming took off 3 bases at V and 0 bases at J, with 13 bases between the two ends. CDR3 residues: CASSSNLQGSGNTIYF. In nucleotides, the CDR3 is TGCGCCAGCAGCTCCAACCTACAGGGCTCTGGAAACACCATATATTTT.

This rearrangement joins TRBV2 to TRBJ2-2; TRBD2 agrees at 14 bases. The germline V gene encodes CDR1 SNHLY and CDR2 FYNNEI. The ends lost 6 bases at V and 6 bases at J; junction bases unmatched: 3. The CDR3 runs 15 residues. The CDR3 protein is CASRPGLAGAGELFF. The CDR3 DNA follows: TGTGCCAGCAGGCCGGGACTAGCGGGAGCCGGGGAGCTGTTTTTT.

V and J are TRBV30 and TRBJ2-3, with a weak D call TRBD2 (6 bases). The V gene lost 5 bases and the J gene lost 0 bases, with 15 bases spanning the gap. The germline V gene has CDR1 GTSNPN and CDR2 SVGIG (reference sequence). This CDR3 contains 15 residues. The CDR3 here is CAWRAGGGSTDTQYF. CDR3 bases: TGTGCCTGGCGGGCTGGCGGAGGGAGCACAGATACGCAGTATTTT.

The V gene is TRBV5-1, the J gene TRBJ2-5; 7 bases line up with TRBD2. Trimming removed 4 bases from V and 3 bases from J; junction bases left unmatched: 3. The CDR3 loop spans 13 amino acids. Germline V gene lookup returns CDR1 SGHRS and CDR2 YFSETQ. CDR3 region: CASSPGGKETQYF. The CDR3, as DNA: TGCGCCAGCAGCCCGGGGGGAAAAGAGACCCAGTACTTC.

The chain carries TRBV10-3 and TRBJ1-2; TRBD1 might be the D (6 bases). The V end lost 8 bases, the J end lost 4 bases, and 17 bases lay between the germline ends. CDR3 size: 14 residues. Germline V gives CDR1 ENHRY, CDR2 SYGVKD. This CDR3 is CAIGGADPFYGYTF. For the CDR3, the DNA is TGTGCCATCGGGGGGGCAGACCCTTTCTATGGCTACACCTTC.